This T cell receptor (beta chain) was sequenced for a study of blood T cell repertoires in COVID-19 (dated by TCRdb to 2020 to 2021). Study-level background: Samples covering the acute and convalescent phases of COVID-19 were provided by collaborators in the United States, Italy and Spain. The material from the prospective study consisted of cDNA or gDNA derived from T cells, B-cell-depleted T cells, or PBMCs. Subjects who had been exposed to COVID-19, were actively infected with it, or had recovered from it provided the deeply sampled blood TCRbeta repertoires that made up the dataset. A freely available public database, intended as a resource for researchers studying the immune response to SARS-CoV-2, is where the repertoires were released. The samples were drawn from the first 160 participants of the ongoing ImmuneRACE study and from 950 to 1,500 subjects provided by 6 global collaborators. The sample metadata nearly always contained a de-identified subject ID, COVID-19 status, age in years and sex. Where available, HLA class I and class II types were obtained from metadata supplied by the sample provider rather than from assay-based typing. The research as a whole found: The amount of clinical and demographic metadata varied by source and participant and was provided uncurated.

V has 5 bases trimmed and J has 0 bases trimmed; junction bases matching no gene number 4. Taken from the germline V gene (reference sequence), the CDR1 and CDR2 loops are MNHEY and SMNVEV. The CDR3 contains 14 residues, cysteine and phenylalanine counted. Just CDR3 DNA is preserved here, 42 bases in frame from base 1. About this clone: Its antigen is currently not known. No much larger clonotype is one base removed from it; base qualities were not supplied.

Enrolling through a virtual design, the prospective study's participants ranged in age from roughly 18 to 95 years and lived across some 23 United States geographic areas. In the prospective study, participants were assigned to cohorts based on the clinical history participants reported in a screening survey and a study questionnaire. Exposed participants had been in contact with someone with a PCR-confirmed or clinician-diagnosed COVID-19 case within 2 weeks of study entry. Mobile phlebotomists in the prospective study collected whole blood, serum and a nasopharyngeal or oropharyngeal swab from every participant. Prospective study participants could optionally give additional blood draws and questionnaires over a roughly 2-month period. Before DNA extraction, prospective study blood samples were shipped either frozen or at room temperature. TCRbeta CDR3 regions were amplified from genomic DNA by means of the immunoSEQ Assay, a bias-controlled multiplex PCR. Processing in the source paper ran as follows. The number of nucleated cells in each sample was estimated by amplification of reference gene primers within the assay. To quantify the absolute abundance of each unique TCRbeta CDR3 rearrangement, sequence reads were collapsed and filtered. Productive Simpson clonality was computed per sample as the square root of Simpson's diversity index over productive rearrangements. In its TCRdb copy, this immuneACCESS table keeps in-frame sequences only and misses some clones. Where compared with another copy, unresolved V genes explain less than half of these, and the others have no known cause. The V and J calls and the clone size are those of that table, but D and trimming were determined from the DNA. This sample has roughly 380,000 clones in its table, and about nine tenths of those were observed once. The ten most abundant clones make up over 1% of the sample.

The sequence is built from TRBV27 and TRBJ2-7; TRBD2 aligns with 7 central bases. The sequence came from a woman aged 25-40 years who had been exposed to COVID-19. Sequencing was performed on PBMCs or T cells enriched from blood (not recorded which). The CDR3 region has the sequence CASSPSGFSYEQYF. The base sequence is TGTGCCAGCAGTCCTAGCGGCTTCTCCTACGAGCAGTACTTC.